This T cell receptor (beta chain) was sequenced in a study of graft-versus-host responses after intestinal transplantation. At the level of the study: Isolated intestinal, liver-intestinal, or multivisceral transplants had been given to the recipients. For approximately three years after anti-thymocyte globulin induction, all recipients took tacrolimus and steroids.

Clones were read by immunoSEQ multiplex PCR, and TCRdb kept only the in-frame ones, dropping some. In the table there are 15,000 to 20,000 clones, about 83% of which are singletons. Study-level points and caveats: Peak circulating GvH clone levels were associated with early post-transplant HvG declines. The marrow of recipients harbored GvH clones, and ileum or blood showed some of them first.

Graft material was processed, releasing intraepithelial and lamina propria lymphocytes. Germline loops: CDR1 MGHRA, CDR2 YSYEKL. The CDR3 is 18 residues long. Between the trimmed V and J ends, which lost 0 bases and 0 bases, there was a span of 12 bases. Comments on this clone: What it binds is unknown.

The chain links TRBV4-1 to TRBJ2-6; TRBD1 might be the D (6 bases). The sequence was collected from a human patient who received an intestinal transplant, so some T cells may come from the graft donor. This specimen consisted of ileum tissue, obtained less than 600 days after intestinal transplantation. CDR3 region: CASSQDGQGISGANVLTF. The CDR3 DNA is TGCGCCAGCAGCCAAGATGGGCAGGGGATCTCTGGGGCCAACGTCCTGACTTTC.